These 12 T cell receptor beta chains came from one sample sequenced in a study of cytomegalovirus exposure and HLA in healthy donors. The study ran its PCR with 60 Vbeta and 13 Jbeta primers. Only in-frame clones appear in the TCRdb table, and some are missing; sequencing was by immunoSEQ multiplex PCR. Here the sample spans 100,000 to 150,000 clones, 60% to 85% being singletons. The sequenced sample was PBMCs. The receptors were sampled from a woman aged 40 to 50 in good health and CMV-seronegative.

This clone was counted once. This rearrangement joins TRBV27 to TRBJ2-7; 11 bases align to TRBD1. Germline CDR1 MNHEY, CDR2 SMNVEV (reference sequence). V lost 5 bases to trimming and J lost 9 bases; unmatched junction nucleotides: 9. This CDR3 spans 14 amino acids. The chain's CDR3 is CASSPGTGGARQYF. The CDR3 DNA reads TGTGCCAGCAGTCCAGGGACAGGGGGAGCGAGGCAGTACTTC.

The rearrangement links TRBV20-1 to TRBJ2-7, with a weak D call TRBD1 (5 bases). This CDR3 comprises 11 residues. The V end was cut by 3 bases, the J end by 9 bases, with 12 bases between. Per the germline V gene, CDR1 is DFQATT and CDR2 is SNEGSKA (reference sequence). CDR3 loop: CSARVRVAQYF. The DNA of the CDR3 is TGCAGTGCTAGGGTCAGGGTGGCGCAGTACTTC.

The V and J genes are TRBV6-1 and TRBJ1-1; TRBD1 matches at 12 bases. V was clipped by 5 bases and J by 4 bases; unmatched bases: 5. CDR3 length equals 15 residues. Germline-derived CDR1 and CDR2 are MNHNS and SASEGT. The CDR3 DNA sequence: TGTGCCAGCAGTCTCCGGGACAGGGGGCTCACTGAAGCTTTCTTT. This codes for CASSLRDRGLTEAFF.

This clone was recorded once. This chain joins TRBV15 and TRBJ2-2, with 12 positions matching TRBD1. Trimming at V came to 1 base and at J to 5 bases, leaving 2 bases not matched to a gene. Germline CDR1 and CDR2: LNHNV and YYDKDF (reference sequence). The CDR3 has 16 amino acids. For the CDR3, the DNA is TGTGCCACCAGCAGAGTGGGACAGGGGGCTACCGGGGAGCTGTTTTTT. Translating it yields CATSRVGQGATGELFF.

The rearrangement joins TRBV10-3 to TRBJ2-1; 14 nucleotides match TRBD2. V lost 3 bases, J lost 4 bases, and 8 bases stayed unmatched. The CDR3 is 18 amino acids. Germline CDR1 reads ENHRY; CDR2 reads SYGVKD. CDR3 in amino acids: CAISESGTSGSVYNEQFF. The DNA for the CDR3 is TGTGCCATCAGTGAATCCGGGACTAGCGGGAGTGTTTACAATGAGCAGTTCTTC.

This sequence joins TRBV5-1 and TRBJ2-5; a weak D match, TRBD1 (6 bases). Trimming shortened V by 3 bases and J by 2 bases, and 17 bases separated the two germline ends. The germline V gene encodes CDR1 SGHRS and CDR2 YFSETQ. The length of the CDR3 is 16 residues. Written as DNA, the CDR3 is TGCGCCAGCAGCTCAGGGGCAGGGCCGTCACAAGAGACCCAGTACTTC. Translation gives CASSSGAGPSQETQYF.

This clone has a single count. This rearrangement joins TRBV4-3 to TRBJ2-7, with 9 bases lining up with TRBD2. Germline CDR1 LGHNA, CDR2 YSLEER. V trimming: 0 bases; J trimming: 1 base; junction bases outside the gene matches: 16. The CDR3 runs to 20 residues. The CDR3 loop is CASSQDPAREGLYASYEQYF. For the CDR3, the DNA is TGCGCCAGCAGCCAAGACCCGGCGCGGGAGGGCCTTTATGCTTCCTACGAGCAGTACTTC.

The chain is built from TRBV9 and TRBJ1-6; a possible D gene is TRBD1 (6 bases). The V end lost 1 base, the J end lost 6 bases, and 11 bases lay between the germline ends. Germline CDR1 is SGDLS and CDR2 is YYNGEE. This CDR3 is built from 15 residues. CDR3 nucleotide sequence: TGTGCCAGCAGCGTATCGGGACATAGTAATTCACCCCTCCACTTT. As protein: CASSVSGHSNSPLHF.

This chain uses TRBV9 with TRBJ2-7; no firm D call. V lost 4 bases, J lost 0 bases, and 11 bases lay in between. Germline V CDR1 and CDR2: SGDLS, YYNGEE. The CDR3 runs 14 residues. Written as DNA, the CDR3 is TGTGCCAGCAGCCTCATACCGAGCTCCTACGAGCAGTACTTC. It encodes CASSLIPSSYEQYF.

The J gene is TRBJ1-5, the V gene TRBV7-9; TRBD1 aligns across 10 bases. The V and J ends lost 5 bases and 4 bases, in that order; junction bases with no gene match: 2. Germline loops: CDR1 SEHNR, CDR2 FQNEAQ (reference sequence). This CDR3 is 14 amino acids long. CDR3 region: CASSKDRGNQPQHF. CDR3 DNA: TGTGCCAGCAGCAAGGACAGGGGGAATCAGCCCCAGCATTTT. The full variable domain, its missing parts supplied by reference TRBV7-9 and TRBJ1-5, is DTGVSQNPRHKITKRGQNVTFRCDPISEHNRLYWYRQTLGQGPEFLTYFQNEAQLEKSRLLSDRFSAERPKGSFSTLEIQRTEQGDSAMYLCASSKDRGNQPQHFGDGTRLSIL.

This clone appeared a single time. This chain joins TRBV5-1 and TRBJ1-1; the match to TRBD1 covers 7 bases. J lost 2 bases, V lost 3 bases, and 4 bases had no gene match. There are 14 residues in the CDR3. Germline V gene sequence: CDR1 SGHRS, CDR2 YFSETQ. The CDR3 loop reads CASSSRQGNTEAFF. In DNA, the CDR3 is TGCGCCAGCAGCTCCCGACAGGGCAACACTGAAGCTTTCTTT.

The V gene is TRBV2, the J gene TRBJ2-1; D perhaps matches TRBD1 (6 bases). Germline loops: CDR1 SNHLY, CDR2 FYNNEI. Between the trimmed V and J ends, which lost 5 bases and 6 bases, there was a span of 8 bases. This CDR3 has 12 amino acids. The CDR3 nucleotides are TGTGCCAGCAGTTACAGGGTCAATGAGCAGTTCTTC. Translating it yields CASSYRVNEQFF.